The next 27 T cell receptor beta chains were all read from a single sample in a study of blood T cell repertoires in COVID-19. Only in-frame clones appear in the TCRdb table, and some are missing; sequencing was by immunoSEQ multiplex PCR. The table includes roughly 240,000 clones, around 80% detected once. The sequencing sample was made of peripheral blood. Receptors originate from a man in his forties who had recovered from COVID-19.

The rearrangement links TRBV27 to TRBJ2-1, with D possibly matching TRBD1 (6 bases). The V end was cut by 0 bases, the J end by 7 bases, with 19 bases between. CDR1 and CDR2 from the germline V gene are MNHEY and SMNVEV (reference sequence). The CDR3 sequence is 17 residues long. The CDR3 sequence: CASSLSAGAIVNNEQFF. The CDR3 DNA reads TGTGCCAGCAGTTTATCGGCAGGGGCGATTGTTAATAATGAGCAGTTCTTC.

J is TRBJ1-2 and V is TRBV19, with 10 bases aligning to TRBD1. The CDR3 consists of 16 residues. Unmatched junction bases numbered 8, after V lost 4 bases and J lost 3 bases. Germline loops: CDR1 LNHDA, CDR2 SQIVND (reference sequence). The CDR3 sequence: CASSSPTGGADYGYTF. In DNA form, the CDR3 reads TGTGCCAGTAGTAGCCCGACAGGGGGCGCGGACTATGGCTACACCTTC.

This chain links TRBV24-1 with TRBJ2-1, with a tentative D call TRBD1 (6 bases). Germline assignment: CDR1 KGHDR and CDR2 SFDVKD. This CDR3 has 19 residues. Trimming removed 5 bases at V and 10 bases at J, with 32 bases between. This chain's CDR3 is CATSVLRQGRQGAAGEQFF. As DNA, the CDR3 is TGTGCCACCAGTGTCCTCAGGCAGGGGCGGCAGGGCGCGGCAGGCGAGCAGTTCTTC.

J is TRBJ2-1 and V is TRBV5-1; 7 bases agree with TRBD2. Per the germline V gene, CDR1 is SGHRS and CDR2 is YFSETQ. The J segment lost 8 bases and the V segment lost 3 bases, leaving 11 bases of the junction unmatched. The CDR3 spans 15 residues. The CDR3 here is CASSSGLFLEDEQFF. In nucleotides, the CDR3 is TGCGCCAGCAGCTCGGGACTATTCCTGGAAGATGAGCAGTTCTTC.

V gene TRBV3-1 (or the pseudogene TRBV3-2) combines with J gene TRBJ2-5; 7 positions match TRBD2. The length of the CDR3 is 18 residues. The V segment lost 4 bases and the J segment 4 bases; nucleotides outside the gene matches: 18. In germline, CDR1 is LGHDT, CDR2 YNNKEL (reference sequence). CDR3 in DNA: TGTGCCAGCAGCCGATTGAACCAAGGGAGGGCTCACGGAGAGACCCAGTACTTC. This encodes CASSRLNQGRAHGETQYF.

The chain has TRBV6-5 and TRBJ1-4; 10 bases fit TRBD1. V lost 6 bases to trimming and J lost 8 bases; unmatched junction nucleotides: 9. The germline CDR1 and CDR2 sequences are MNHEY and SVGAGI. The CDR3 has 15 amino acids. In DNA form, the CDR3 reads TGTGCCAGCAGCCAGTTGGGGACAGGGGACGAAAAACTGTTTTTT. Translated, it gives CASSQLGTGDEKLFF.

V gene TRBV12-3 or TRBV12-4 combines with J gene TRBJ2-7; possible D gene TRBD2, 5 bases. This CDR3 spans 11 amino acids. V dropped 3 bases and J dropped 6 bases, with 6 bases sitting between them. The CDR3 is CASSFEGEQYF. CDR3 DNA sequence: TGTGCCAGCAGTTTTGAGGGCGAGCAGTACTTC.

The V gene is TRBV5-6, the J gene TRBJ1-2, with D tentatively TRBD1 (5 bases). The CDR3 is made up of 15 amino acids. The germline V and J ends were trimmed by 4 bases and 3 bases, with 16 bases remaining between them. Per germline, CDR1 SGHDT and CDR2 YYEEEE. The CDR3 bases are TGTGCCAGCAGCACCAGGGTCTACAATCACTATGGCTACACCTTC. It encodes CASSTRVYNHYGYTF. The complete variable domain, with remaining parts taken from reference TRBV5-6 and TRBJ1-2, reads DAGVTQSPTHLIKTRGQQVTLRCSPKSGHDTVSWYQQALGQGPQFIFQYYEEEERQRGNFPDRFSGHQFPNYSSELNVNALLLGDSALYLCASSTRVYNHYGYTFGSGTRLTVV.

This chain links TRBV7-9 with TRBJ1-1, with D tentatively TRBD1 (5 bases). The germline CDR1 and CDR2 sequences are SEHNR and FQNEAQ (reference sequence). CDR3 length equals 13 residues. Trimming left V 8 bases short and J 8 bases short, with 18 bases between. CDR3 coding DNA: TGTGCCAGCGGTCTTTCAGGGCGACCCGAAGCTTTCTTT. Translated: CASGLSGRPEAFF. The full variable domain, in which reference TRBV7-9 and TRBJ1-1 provide the parts outside the CDR3, is DTGVSQNPRHKITKRGQNVTFRCDPISEHNRLYWYRQTLGQGPEFLTYFQNEAQLEKSRLLSDRFSAERPKGSFSTLEIQRTEQGDSAMYLCASGLSGRPEAFFGQGTRLTVV.

The rearrangement links TRBV13 to TRBJ1-2, with TRBD1 matching over 7 bases. The CDR3 runs 14 residues. Trimming cost V 3 bases and J 2 bases; bases outside gene matches: 3. Germline V gene data show CDR1 as PRHDT and CDR2 as FYEKMQ (reference sequence). Written as DNA, the CDR3 is TGTGCCAGCAGCTTCGAAGGGGGCAACTATGGCTACACCTTC. Its translation: CASSFEGGNYGYTF. The variable domain in full, completed from reference TRBV13 and TRBJ1-2, reads AAGVIQSPRHLIKEKRETATLKCYPIPRHDTVYWYQQGPGQDPQFLISFYEKMQSDKGSIPDRFSAQQFSDYHSELNMSSLELGDSALYFCASSFEGGNYGYTFGSGTRLTVV.

The chain is built from TRBV6-5 and TRBJ2-7, with D perhaps TRBD2 (7 bases). The CDR3 has 14 amino acids. Germline CDR1 MNHEY, CDR2 SVGAGI. The germline V and J ends were trimmed by 2 bases and 4 bases, with 12 bases remaining between them. CDR3 bases: TGTGCCAGCAGTTACGGGGGGGCGCCTTACGAGCAGTACTTC. Translation: CASSYGGAPYEQYF.

The V gene is TRBV4-1, the J gene TRBJ2-7; TRBD2 matches at 14 bases. CDR1 and CDR2 (germline): MGHRA, YSYEKL. The V and J ends lost 4 bases and 4 bases, in that order; junction bases with no gene match: 6. The CDR3 length is 16 residues. The CDR3 here is CASSRAGTSGSYEQYF. CDR3 DNA sequence: TGCGCCAGCAGCCGAGCCGGGACTAGCGGGAGTTACGAGCAGTACTTC.

The rearrangement links TRBV7-2 to TRBJ1-6; D is unresolved. The ends were cut back, 5 bases at V and 0 bases at J, with 5 bases in the middle. Germline assignment: CDR1 SGHTA and CDR2 FQGNSA. The CDR3 contains 14 residues. CDR3 sequence reads: CASSPSSYNSPLHF. DNA of the CDR3: TGTGCCAGCAGCCCGAGCTCCTATAATTCACCCCTCCACTTT.

The rearrangement links TRBV2 to TRBJ2-3; 7 positions agree with TRBD1. Germline V gives CDR1 SNHLY, CDR2 FYNNEI. The CDR3 extends over 14 amino acids. Unmatched junction bases numbered 6, after V lost 7 bases and J lost 2 bases. The CDR3 loop is CASNPGGVTDTQYF. As DNA, the CDR3 is TGTGCCAGCAATCCAGGGGGAGTCACAGATACGCAGTATTTT.

The chain is built from TRBV15 and TRBJ2-7; 12 bases are shared with TRBD2. With 5 bases clipped from V and 1 base from J, the junction kept 3 bases outside the gene matches. CDR1 is LNHNV, CDR2 YYDKDF, per germline (reference sequence). This CDR3 has 15 residues. For the CDR3, the DNA is TGTGCCACCAGCCCGACTAGCGGGGGTTCCTACGAGCAGTACTTC. Translated, it gives CATSPTSGGSYEQYF.

The CDR3: CAWRRLTNEKLFF. CDR3 DNA: TGTGCCTGGAGGAGGCTCACTAATGAAAAACTGTTTTTT. The chain is built from TRBV30 and TRBJ1-4; no firm D call. V was cut by 3 bases and J by 2 bases, with 7 bases left in between. There are 13 residues in the CDR3. Germline V lookup: CDR1 GTSNPN, CDR2 SVGIG (reference sequence).

This chain uses TRBV2 with TRBJ1-1; 8 positions agree with TRBD1. The ends lost 5 bases at V and 6 bases at J; junction bases unmatched: 11. The CDR3 contains 15 residues. In germline, CDR1 is SNHLY, CDR2 FYNNEI. CDR3 in DNA: TGTGCCAGCAGTCCCTGGCAGGGGGCGAAGGCTGAAGCTTTCTTT. This encodes CASSPWQGAKAEAFF.

The chain employs TRBV6-2 or TRBV6-3 and TRBJ2-7, with 8 nucleotides matching TRBD2. V dropped 2 bases and J dropped 6; count of bases not matched to a gene: 6. Germline V lookup: CDR1 MNHEY, CDR2 SVGEGT. This CDR3 is built from 14 residues. The CDR3 reads CASSYGAGGSEQYF. CDR3 nucleotides: TGTGCCAGCAGTTACGGGGCGGGAGGTAGCGAGCAGTACTTC.

This clone was recorded a few times. The chain recombines TRBV14 with TRBJ2-1, with D possibly matching TRBD1 (6 bases). Trimming shortened V by 3 bases and J by 9 bases, and 18 bases separated the two germline ends. Germline CDR1 and CDR2: SGHDN and FVKESK. This CDR3 contains 15 residues. DNA of the CDR3: TGTGCCAGCAGCCACATTAGACAGGCCGTAAGTGAGCAGTTCTTC. Translation: CASSHIRQAVSEQFF.

The rearrangement links TRBV29-1 to TRBJ1-1, with D unresolved. Germline V CDR1 and CDR2: SQVTM, ANQGSEA. Deletions cut 7 bases from V and 2 bases from J, with 5 bases between. This CDR3 comprises 10 residues. CDR3 in amino acids: CSATNTEAFF. CDR3 nucleotides: TGCAGCGCCACAAACACTGAAGCTTTCTTT.

V gene TRBV5-6 combines with J gene TRBJ1-1, with D unclear. Trimming stripped 6 bases from V and 4 bases from J, with 22 bases between. The CDR3 runs 16 residues. Germline CDR1 SGHDT, CDR2 YYEEEE. CDR3 DNA sequence: TGTGCCAGCACCCGGGTCAGCCTCCCGGGAGCCACTGAAGCTTTCTTT. Protein sequence: CASTRVSLPGATEAFF.

The genes are TRBV3-1 (or the pseudogene TRBV3-2) and TRBJ2-7; 11 nucleotides agree with TRBD1. J lost 2 bases, V lost 0 bases, and 3 bases had no gene match. There are 16 residues in the CDR3. Germline CDR1 is LGHDT and CDR2 is YNNKEL (reference sequence). The CDR3 here is CASSQDPGQGAYEQYF. Written as DNA, the CDR3 is TGTGCCAGCAGCCAAGATCCGGGACAGGGGGCCTACGAGCAGTACTTC.

This chain joins TRBV5-6 and TRBJ1-5; TRBD1 agrees at 8 bases. Germline V CDR1 and CDR2: SGHDT, YYEEEE. This CDR3 region has 14 residues. J was trimmed by 6 bases and V by 2 bases; bases with no gene match: 4. The CDR3 DNA is TGTGCCAGCAGCTTACAGGGGGAGGGTCAGCCCCAGCATTTT. This codes for CASSLQGEGQPQHF. Combining the CDR3 with reference TRBV5-6 and TRBJ1-5 gives the whole variable domain DAGVTQSPTHLIKTRGQQVTLRCSPKSGHDTVSWYQQALGQGPQFIFQYYEEEERQRGNFPDRFSGHQFPNYSSELNVNALLLGDSALYLCASSLQGEGQPQHFGDGTRLSIL.

The chain carries TRBV5-6 and TRBJ1-2, with TRBD1 matching over 8 bases. This CDR3 has 13 residues. Per germline, CDR1 SGHDT and CDR2 YYEEEE. V lost 2 bases, J lost 8 bases, and 5 bases stayed unmatched. In DNA form, the CDR3 reads TGTGCCAGCAGCTTACGGGACAGGACGGGCTACACCTTC. Translation: CASSLRDRTGYTF.

The rearrangement uses TRBV5-1 and TRBJ2-7; D possibly corresponds to TRBD1 (6 bases). The ends were cut back, 4 bases at V and 5 bases at J, with 10 bases in the middle. Germline-derived CDR1 and CDR2 are SGHRS and YFSETQ. The CDR3 is 12 residues long. DNA of the CDR3: TGCGCCAGCAGCATACAGGGAGACGAGCAGTACTTC. Protein product: CASSIQGDEQYF.

This clone showed up many times. The genes are TRBV2 and TRBJ1-4, with D perhaps TRBD1 (6 bases). Germline V gene lookup returns CDR1 SNHLY and CDR2 FYNNEI. V was pared by 3 bases and J by 8 bases, with 16 bases between. The CDR3 is made up of 15 amino acids. The CDR3 loop reads CASSDTPGVAEKLFF. The CDR3 DNA is TGTGCCAGCAGTGACACCCCAGGGGTTGCGGAAAAACTGTTTTTT.

Only one count was recorded for this clone. J is TRBJ2-1 and V is TRBV19; 12 nucleotides match TRBD2. The CDR3 has 17 amino acids. CDR1 LNHDA and CDR2 SQIVND come from the germline V gene (reference sequence). The trim removed 6 bases at V and 1 base at J, leaving 7 bases unmatched. CDR3 nucleotides: TGTGCCAGTAGGCCGACTAGCGGGGGCTCTTCCTACAATGAGCAGTTCTTC. This encodes CASRPTSGGSSYNEQFF.